Given below is one T cell receptor beta chain in context. What it binds is unknown. These data are taken from a study of cytomegalovirus exposure and HLA in healthy donors. The PCR ran on 60 Vbeta and 13 Jbeta primers. The method was immunoSEQ multiplex PCR; TCRdb's version includes in-frame clones alone and lacks a portion of them. The data hold 100,000 or so clones, with approximately 81% observed a single time. General observations from the study: A later analysis found TCR association rates differed by HLA locus, highest for DRB1 and lowest for HLA-C.

J lost 6 bases, V lost 8 bases, and 12 bases had no gene match. Germline lookup yields CDR1 MNHEY and CDR2 SVGAGI. The CDR3 sequence is 14 residues long. The sequenced sample consisted of PBMCs. V gene TRBV6-5 combines with J gene TRBJ1-2, with 7 bases fitting TRBD1. This receptor was identified in a male donor in good health and CMV-seropositive. In DNA, the CDR3 is TGTGCCAGCTCCATCCTGGCAGGGGGACATGGCTACACCTTC. It translates to CASSILAGGHGYTF.